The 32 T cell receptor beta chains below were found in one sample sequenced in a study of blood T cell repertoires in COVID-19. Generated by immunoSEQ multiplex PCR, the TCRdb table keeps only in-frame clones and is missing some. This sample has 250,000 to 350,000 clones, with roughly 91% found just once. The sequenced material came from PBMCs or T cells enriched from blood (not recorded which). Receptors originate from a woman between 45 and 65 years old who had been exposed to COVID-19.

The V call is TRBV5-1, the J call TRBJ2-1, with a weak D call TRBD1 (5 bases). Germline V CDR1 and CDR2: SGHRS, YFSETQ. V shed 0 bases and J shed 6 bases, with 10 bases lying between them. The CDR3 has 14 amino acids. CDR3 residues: CASSLAPGSNEQFF. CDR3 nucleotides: TGCGCCAGCAGCTTGGCTCCAGGGTCCAATGAGCAGTTCTTC.

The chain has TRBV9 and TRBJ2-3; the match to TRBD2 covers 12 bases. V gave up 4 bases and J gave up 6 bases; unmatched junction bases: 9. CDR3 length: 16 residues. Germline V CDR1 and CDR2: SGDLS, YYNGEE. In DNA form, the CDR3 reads TGTGCCAGCAGCTCCACGACTAGCGGGGGTGCGGATACGCAGTATTTT. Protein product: CASSSTTSGGADTQYF.

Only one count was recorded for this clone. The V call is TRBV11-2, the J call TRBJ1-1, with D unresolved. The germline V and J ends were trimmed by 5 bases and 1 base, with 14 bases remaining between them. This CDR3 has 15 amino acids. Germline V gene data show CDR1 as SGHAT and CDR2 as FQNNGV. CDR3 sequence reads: CASSHRDRGNTEAFF. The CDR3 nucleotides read TGTGCCAGCAGCCATAGAGACCGGGGGAACACTGAAGCTTTCTTT.

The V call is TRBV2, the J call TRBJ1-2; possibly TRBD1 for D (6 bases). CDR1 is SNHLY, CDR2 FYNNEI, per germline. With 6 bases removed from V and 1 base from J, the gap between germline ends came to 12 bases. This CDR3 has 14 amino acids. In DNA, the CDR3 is TGTGCCAGCAGGACCAGGGGAGATAACTATGGCTACACCTTC. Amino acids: CASRTRGDNYGYTF.

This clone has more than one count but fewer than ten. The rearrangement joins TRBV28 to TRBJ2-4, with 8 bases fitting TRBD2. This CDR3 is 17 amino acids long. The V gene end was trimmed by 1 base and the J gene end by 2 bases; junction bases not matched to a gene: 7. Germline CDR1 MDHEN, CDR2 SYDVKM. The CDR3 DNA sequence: TGTGCCAGCAGTTTATTGAAAGCGGGGGAGTCCAAAAACATTCAGTACTTC. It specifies CASSLLKAGESKNIQYF. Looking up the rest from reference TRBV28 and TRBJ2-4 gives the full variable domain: DVKVTQSSRYLVKRTGEKVFLECVQDMDHENMFWYRQDPGLGLRLIYFSYDVKMKEKGDIPEGYSVSREKKERFSLILESASTNQTSMYLCASSLLKAGESKNIQYFGAGTRLSVL.

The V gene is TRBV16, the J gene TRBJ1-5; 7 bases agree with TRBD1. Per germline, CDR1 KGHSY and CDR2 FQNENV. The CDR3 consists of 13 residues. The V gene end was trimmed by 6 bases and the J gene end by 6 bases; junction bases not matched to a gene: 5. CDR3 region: CASSRGQTQPQHF. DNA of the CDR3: TGTGCCAGCAGTCGGGGACAGACTCAGCCCCAGCATTTT.

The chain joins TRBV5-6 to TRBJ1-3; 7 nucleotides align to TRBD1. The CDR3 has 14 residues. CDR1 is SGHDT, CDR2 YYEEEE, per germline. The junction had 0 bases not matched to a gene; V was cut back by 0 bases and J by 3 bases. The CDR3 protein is CASSLGDSGNTIYF. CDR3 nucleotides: TGTGCCAGCAGCTTGGGGGACAGTGGAAACACCATATATTTT.

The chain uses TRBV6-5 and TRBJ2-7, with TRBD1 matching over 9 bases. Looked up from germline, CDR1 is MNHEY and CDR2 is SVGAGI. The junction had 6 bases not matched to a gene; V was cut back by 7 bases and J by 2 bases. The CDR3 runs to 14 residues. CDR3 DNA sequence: TGTGCCAGCAAACCGGGACAGGGAGCCTACGAGCAGTACTTC. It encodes CASKPGQGAYEQYF.

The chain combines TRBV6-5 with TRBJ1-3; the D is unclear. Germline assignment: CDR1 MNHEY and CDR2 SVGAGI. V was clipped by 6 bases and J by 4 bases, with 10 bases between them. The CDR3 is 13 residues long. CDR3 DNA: TGTGCCAGCAGGAGGGTAGAAGGAAACACCATATATTTT. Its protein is CASRRVEGNTIYF.

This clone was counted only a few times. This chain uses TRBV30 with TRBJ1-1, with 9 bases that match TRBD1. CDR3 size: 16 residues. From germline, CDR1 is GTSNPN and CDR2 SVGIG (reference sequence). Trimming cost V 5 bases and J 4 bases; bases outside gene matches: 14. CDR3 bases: TGTGCCTGGGGACTTGTAACAGGGGGCTTTGGCACTGAAGCTTTCTTT. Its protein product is CAWGLVTGGFGTEAFF.

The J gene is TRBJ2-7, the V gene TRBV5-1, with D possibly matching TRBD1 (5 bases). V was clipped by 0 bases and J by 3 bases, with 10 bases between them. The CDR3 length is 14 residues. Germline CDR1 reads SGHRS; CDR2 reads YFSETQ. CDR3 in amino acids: CASSLAQARYEQYF. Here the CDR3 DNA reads TGCGCCAGCAGCTTGGCACAGGCGCGCTACGAGCAGTACTTC.

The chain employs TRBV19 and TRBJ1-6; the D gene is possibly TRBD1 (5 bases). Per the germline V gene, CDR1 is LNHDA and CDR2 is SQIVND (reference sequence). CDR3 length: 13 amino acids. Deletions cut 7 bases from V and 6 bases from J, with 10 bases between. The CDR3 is CASNGGGNSPLHF. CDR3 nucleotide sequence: TGTGCCAGTAATGGGGGGGGTAATTCACCCCTCCACTTT.

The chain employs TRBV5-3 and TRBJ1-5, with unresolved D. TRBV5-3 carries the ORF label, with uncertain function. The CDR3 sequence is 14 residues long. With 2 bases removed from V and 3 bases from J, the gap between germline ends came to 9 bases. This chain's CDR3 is CARSLGDPNQPQHF. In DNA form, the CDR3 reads TGTGCCAGAAGCTTAGGAGACCCCAATCAGCCCCAGCATTTT.

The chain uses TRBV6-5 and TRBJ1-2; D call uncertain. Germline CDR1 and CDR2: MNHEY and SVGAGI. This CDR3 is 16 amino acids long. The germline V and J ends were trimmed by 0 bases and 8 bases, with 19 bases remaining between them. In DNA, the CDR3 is TGTGCCAGCAGTTACTCATTGTCGGCCGAGGTCGCCGGCTACACCTTC. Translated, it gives CASSYSLSAEVAGYTF.

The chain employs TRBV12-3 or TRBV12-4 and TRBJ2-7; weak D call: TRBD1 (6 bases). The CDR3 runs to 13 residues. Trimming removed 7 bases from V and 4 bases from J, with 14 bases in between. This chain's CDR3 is CASNNRESYEQYF. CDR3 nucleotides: TGTGCCAGCAACAACAGGGAGTCTTACGAGCAGTACTTC.

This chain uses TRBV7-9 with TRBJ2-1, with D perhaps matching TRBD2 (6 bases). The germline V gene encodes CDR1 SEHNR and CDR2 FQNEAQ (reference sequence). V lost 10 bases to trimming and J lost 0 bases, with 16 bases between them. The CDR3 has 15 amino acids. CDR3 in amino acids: CATSGSGVSYNEQFF. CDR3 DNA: TGTGCCACCTCCGGGTCGGGGGTCTCCTACAATGAGCAGTTCTTC.

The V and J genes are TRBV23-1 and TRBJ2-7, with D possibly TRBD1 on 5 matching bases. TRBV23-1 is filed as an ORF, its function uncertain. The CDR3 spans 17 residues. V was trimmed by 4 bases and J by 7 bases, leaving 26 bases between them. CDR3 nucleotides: TGCGCCAGCAGTCCTCAAGCCCCGAGACAGTGTCTGGGTGAGCAGTACTTC. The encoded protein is CASSPQAPRQCLGEQYF.

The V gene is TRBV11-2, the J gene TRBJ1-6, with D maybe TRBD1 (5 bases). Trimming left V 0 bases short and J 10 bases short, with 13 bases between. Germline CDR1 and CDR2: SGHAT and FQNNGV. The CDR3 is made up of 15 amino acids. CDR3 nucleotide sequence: TGTGCCAGCAGCTTAGATCCAGGGATGAGCTCACCCCTCCACTTT. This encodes CASSLDPGMSSPLHF.

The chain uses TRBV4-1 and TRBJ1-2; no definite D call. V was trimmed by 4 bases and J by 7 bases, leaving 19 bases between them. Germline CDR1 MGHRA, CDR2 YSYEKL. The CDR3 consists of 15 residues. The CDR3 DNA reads TGCGCCAGCAGCCCGCAATCGGCGTCGGGTCGTGGCTACACCTTC. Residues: CASSPQSASGRGYTF.

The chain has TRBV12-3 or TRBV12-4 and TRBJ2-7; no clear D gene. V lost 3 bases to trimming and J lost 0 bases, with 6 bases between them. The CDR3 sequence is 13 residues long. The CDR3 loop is CASSLHNSYEQYF. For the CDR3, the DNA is TGTGCCAGCAGTTTGCACAACTCCTACGAGCAGTACTTC.

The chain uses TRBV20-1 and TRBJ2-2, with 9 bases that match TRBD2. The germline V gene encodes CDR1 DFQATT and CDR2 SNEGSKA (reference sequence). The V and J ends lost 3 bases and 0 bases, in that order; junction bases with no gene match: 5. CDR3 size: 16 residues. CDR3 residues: CSASPGGGANTGELFF. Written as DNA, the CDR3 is TGCAGTGCTAGTCCTGGCGGGGGGGCGAACACCGGGGAGCTGTTTTTT.

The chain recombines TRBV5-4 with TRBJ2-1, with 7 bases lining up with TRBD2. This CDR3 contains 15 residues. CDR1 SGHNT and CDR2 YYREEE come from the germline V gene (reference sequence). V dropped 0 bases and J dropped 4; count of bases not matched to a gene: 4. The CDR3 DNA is TGTGCCAGCAGCTTGGCGGGGGGAAGGTACAATGAGCAGTTCTTC. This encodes CASSLAGGRYNEQFF. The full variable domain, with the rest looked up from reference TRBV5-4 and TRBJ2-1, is ETGVTQSPTHLIKTRGQQVTLRCSSQSGHNTVSWYQQALGQGPQFIFQYYREEENGRGNFPPRFSGLQFPNYSSELNVNALELDDSALYLCASSLAGGRYNEQFFGPGTRLTVL.

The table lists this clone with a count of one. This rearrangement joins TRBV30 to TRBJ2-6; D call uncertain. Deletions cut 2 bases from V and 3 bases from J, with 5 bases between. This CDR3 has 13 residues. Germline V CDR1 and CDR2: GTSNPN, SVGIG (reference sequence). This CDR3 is CAWSFLGANVLTF. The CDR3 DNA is TGTGCCTGGAGTTTTCTTGGGGCCAACGTCCTGACTTTC.

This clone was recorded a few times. The CDR3 region is CASSWTGTGEKLFF. In nucleotides, the CDR3 is TGTGCCAGCAGCTGGACAGGGACGGGTGAAAAACTGTTTTTT. The chain carries TRBV7-2 and TRBJ1-4; TRBD1 agrees at 8 bases. Germline V gives CDR1 SGHTA, CDR2 FQGNSA. V was clipped by 4 bases and J by 7 bases; unmatched bases: 5. This CDR3 comprises 14 residues.

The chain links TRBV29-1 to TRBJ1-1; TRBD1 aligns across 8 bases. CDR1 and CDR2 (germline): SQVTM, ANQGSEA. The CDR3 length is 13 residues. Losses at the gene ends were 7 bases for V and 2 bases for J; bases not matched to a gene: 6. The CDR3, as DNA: TGCAGCGGGAAGACAGGGGATAACACTGAAGCTTTCTTT. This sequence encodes CSGKTGDNTEAFF.

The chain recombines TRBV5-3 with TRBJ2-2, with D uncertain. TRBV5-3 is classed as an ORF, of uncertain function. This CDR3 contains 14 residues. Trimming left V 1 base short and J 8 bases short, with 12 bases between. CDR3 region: CARSLKMAVGELFF. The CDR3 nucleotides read TGTGCCAGAAGCTTGAAAATGGCCGTGGGGGAGCTGTTTTTT.

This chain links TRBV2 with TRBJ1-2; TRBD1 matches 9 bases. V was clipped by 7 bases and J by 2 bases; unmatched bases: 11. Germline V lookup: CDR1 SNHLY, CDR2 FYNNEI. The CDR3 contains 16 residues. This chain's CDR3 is CASTRPGQGINYGYTF. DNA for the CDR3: TGTGCCAGCACCCGGCCGGGACAGGGAATAAACTATGGCTACACCTTC.

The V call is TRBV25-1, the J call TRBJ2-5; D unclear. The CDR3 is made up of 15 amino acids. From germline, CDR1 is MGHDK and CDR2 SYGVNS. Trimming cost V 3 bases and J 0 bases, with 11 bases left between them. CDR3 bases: TGTGCCAGCAGTGACATCCTATCTTACCAAGAGACCCAGTACTTC. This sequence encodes CASSDILSYQETQYF.

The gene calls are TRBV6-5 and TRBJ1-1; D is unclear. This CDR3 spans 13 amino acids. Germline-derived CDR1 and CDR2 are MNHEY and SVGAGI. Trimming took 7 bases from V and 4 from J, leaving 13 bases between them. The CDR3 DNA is TGTGCCAGCACCCCCCGAAGAGGCACTGAAGCTTTCTTT. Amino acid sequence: CASTPRRGTEAFF.

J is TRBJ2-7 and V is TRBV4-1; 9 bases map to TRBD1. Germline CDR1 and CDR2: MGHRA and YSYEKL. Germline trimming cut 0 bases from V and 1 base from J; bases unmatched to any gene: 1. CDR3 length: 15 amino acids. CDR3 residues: CASSQEGQGSYEQYF. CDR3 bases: TGCGCCAGCAGCCAAGAGGGACAGGGATCCTACGAGCAGTACTTC.

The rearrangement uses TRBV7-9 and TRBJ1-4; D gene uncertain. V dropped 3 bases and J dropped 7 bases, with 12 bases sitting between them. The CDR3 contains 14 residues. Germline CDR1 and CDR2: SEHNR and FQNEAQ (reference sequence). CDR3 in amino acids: CASSFRGSAEKLFF. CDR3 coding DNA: TGTGCCAGCAGCTTCCGGGGTTCAGCTGAAAAACTGTTTTTT.

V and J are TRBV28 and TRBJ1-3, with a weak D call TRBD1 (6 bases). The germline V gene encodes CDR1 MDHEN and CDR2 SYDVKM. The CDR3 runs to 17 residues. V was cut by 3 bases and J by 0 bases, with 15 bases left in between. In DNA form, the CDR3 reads TGTGCCAGCAGTTTGGACGACAGGCTTACCTCTGGAAACACCATATATTTT. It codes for CASSLDDRLTSGNTIYF.